The clone carrying this TCR beta chain has only a few counts. The antigen remains undetermined. This sample was included in a study of post-analysis software for immune sequencing data. Study-wide context: Patients had relapsing-remitting, secondary progressive or progressive-relapsing multiple sclerosis; some lacked subtype. Study-level points and caveats: Controls had significantly higher normalized Chao1 diversity than multiple sclerosis patients. Patients showed TRBV5-6, TRBV5-1 and TRBV20-1 among a few TRBV segments more frequent than in controls. Samples made in the same batch grouped tightly together by F measure.

CDR1 is SGHTA and CDR2 is FQGNSA in the germline V gene. Between the trimmed V and J ends, which lost 2 bases and 6 bases, there was a span of 14 bases. The CDR3 is made up of 14 amino acids. The library was made from cDNA and included unique molecular identifiers. MiXCR was run by TCRdb on the PCR reads, yielding one entry per CDR3 protein. This table has some 500,000 distinct CDR3 sequences, 40% to 55% appearing once. The TCR was taken from a girl aged 5-17 years with multiple sclerosis. V gene TRBV7-2 combines with J gene TRBJ2-7; no clear D gene. Sequencing used blood. The CDR3 DNA reads as TGTGCCAGCAGCTTATCGACCATCGCCAGCGAGCAGTACTTC. Protein: CASSLSTIASEQYF.